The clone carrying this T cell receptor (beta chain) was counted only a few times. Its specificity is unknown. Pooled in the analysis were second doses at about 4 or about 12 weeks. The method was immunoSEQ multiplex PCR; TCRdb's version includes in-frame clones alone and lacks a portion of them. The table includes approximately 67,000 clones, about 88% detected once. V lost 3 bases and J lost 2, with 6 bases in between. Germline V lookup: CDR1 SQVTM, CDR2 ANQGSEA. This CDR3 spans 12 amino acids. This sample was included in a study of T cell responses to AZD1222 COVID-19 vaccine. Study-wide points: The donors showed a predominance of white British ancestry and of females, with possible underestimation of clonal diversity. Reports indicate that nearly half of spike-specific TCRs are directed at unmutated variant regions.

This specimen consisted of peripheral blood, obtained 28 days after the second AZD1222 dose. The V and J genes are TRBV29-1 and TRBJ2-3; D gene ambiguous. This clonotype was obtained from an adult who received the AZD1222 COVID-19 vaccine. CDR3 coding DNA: TGCAGCGTTGAGGATCACACAGATACGCAGTATTTT. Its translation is CSVEDHTDTQYF.